This record looks at one T cell receptor (delta chain) sequence and its context. This clone was counted many times. The specificity of this receptor is unknown. No base quality information exists; no much larger clone differs at one position. Libraries were prepared through RT-PCR. The sample was run on an Illumina MiSeq. Via CATT, TCRdb reprocessed the public reads, and rows with identical DNA were then joined. The sample has around 7,800 delta-chain clones on record, roughly 14% of them singletons. Approximately 6% of the sample comes from the top ten. The data originate from a study of gamma-delta T cells after stem cell transplantation (dated by TCRdb to the mid-2010s). Compared with germline, V lacks 3 bases and J lacks 6 bases; bases without a gene match: 22. CDR3 length: 22 amino acids, cysteine to phenylalanine. The kept DNA is CDR3 alone, 66 bases in frame from the first base. Sequences TSWWSYY (CDR1) and QGS (CDR2) are obtained from the germline V gene.

Source material: gamma-delta T cells. This chain is built from TRDV1 and TRDJ2; 13 central bases correspond to TRDD3. This sequence was found in a human donor. It is not recorded whose cells these are; they may come from a transplant donor. The DNA is as follows: TGTGCTCTTGGGGATAACAACTACACGGTATACTGGGGGATACGCCTGGCAGCACAACTCTTCTTT. This translates into CALGDNNYTVYWGIRLAAQLFF.